Listed below are T cell receptor beta chains from one sample, sequenced in a study of vaccination and CD4 T cells after COVID-19. Their antigens are not known. MiXCR was run by TCRdb on the PCR reads, yielding one entry per CDR3 protein. The table has 20,000 to 25,000 distinct CDR3 sequences, over 40% seen once. The source was CD4+ T cells from blood, cultured in vitro, collected about 7 months after SARS-CoV-2 vaccination. These receptor sequences come from a human donor who had recovered from COVID-19. Each CDR3 is given with its conserved first and last residue. D genes are given only for firm matches. Not all rows give a size; the values are once, few, many and, for expanded clones, a class.

CDR3nt: TGCAGTGCGGAAACTAGCGGGAGGTCTCACGAGCAGTACTTC
CDR3aa: CSAETSGRSHEQYF
abundance: .
j_gene: TRBJ2-7
d_gene: TRBD2
v_gene: TRBV20-1

CDR3nt: TGTGCCAGCAGCGCCCTAAATGACCTGAAGGGAGGTGGCTACACCTTC
CDR3aa: CASSALNDLKGGGYTF
abundance: few
j_gene: TRBJ1-2
d_gene: .
v_gene: TRBV6-4

CDR3nt: TGTGCCAGCAGGCCCTGGCGGGTCGGGGAGACCCAGTACTTC
CDR3aa: CASRPWRVGETQYF
abundance: .
j_gene: TRBJ2-5
d_gene: .
v_gene: TRBV6-1

CDR3nt: TGTGCCAGTACTTTTGACCGTTCACAGCCCCAGCATTTT
CDR3aa: CASTFDRSQPQHF
abundance: few
j_gene: TRBJ1-5
d_gene: .
v_gene: TRBV19

CDR3nt: TGTGCCACCAGCAGAGGCGGTGGGAACACTGAAGCTTTCTTT
CDR3aa: CATSRGGGNTEAFF
abundance: few
j_gene: TRBJ1-1
d_gene: .
v_gene: TRBV15

CDR3nt: TGCCAAGCGGGAGAGACCCAGTACTTC
CDR3aa: CQAGETQYF
abundance: .
j_gene: TRBJ2-5
d_gene: .
v_gene: TRBV18

CDR3nt: TGTGCCAGCAGCCTCCATTGGGCAGGGAACCAAGAGACCCAGTACTTC
CDR3aa: CASSLHWAGNQETQYF
abundance: .
j_gene: TRBJ2-5
d_gene: .
v_gene: TRBV5-7

CDR3nt: TGCAGTGCCAACCATCGGGACAGTTGGAATTCACCCCTCCACTTT
CDR3aa: CSANHRDSWNSPLHF
abundance: .
j_gene: TRBJ1-6
d_gene: TRBD1
v_gene: TRBV20-1

CDR3nt: TGTGCCAGCAGCTTAGTCGGCGGGAGGGCTCCAGATACGCAGTATTTT
CDR3aa: CASSLVGGRAPDTQYF
abundance: once
j_gene: TRBJ2-3
d_gene: TRBD2
v_gene: TRBV11-2

CDR3nt: TGTGCCAGCAGCTTAGATCTAACAGGGCAGCCCCAGCATTTT
CDR3aa: CASSLDLTGQPQHF
abundance: few
j_gene: TRBJ1-5
d_gene: .
v_gene: TRBV7-2

CDR3nt: TGTGCCAGTAACCGGGACAGATACACCGGGGAGCTGTTTTTT
CDR3aa: CASNRDRYTGELFF
abundance: .
j_gene: TRBJ2-2
d_gene: TRBD1
v_gene: TRBV2

CDR3nt: TGTGCCAGCAGTTACAGGGGCCCAGATACGCAGTATTTT
CDR3aa: CASSYRGPDTQYF
abundance: few
j_gene: TRBJ2-3
d_gene: .
v_gene: TRBV6-2/TRBV6-3

CDR3nt: TGTGCCAGTAGTATTGTGATAGGAGGGAACAGAAGCAATCAGCCCCAGCATTTT
CDR3aa: CASSIVIGGNRSNQPQHF
abundance: .
j_gene: TRBJ1-5
d_gene: .
v_gene: TRBV19

CDR3nt: TGTGCCAGCAGCTTTCAGGGAAGGGGTTCCCGTTATGGCTACACCTTC
CDR3aa: CASSFQGRGSRYGYTF
abundance: .
j_gene: TRBJ1-2
d_gene: .
v_gene: TRBV7-8

CDR3nt: TGCAGTGCTGGACAGGGACCCAATCAGCCCCAGCATTTT
CDR3aa: CSAGQGPNQPQHF
abundance: .
j_gene: TRBJ1-5
d_gene: TRBD1
v_gene: TRBV20-1

CDR3nt: TGTGCCAGTAACCCGGTCCCTAGAAAGGATCAGCCCCAGCATTTT
CDR3aa: CASNPVPRKDQPQHF
abundance: .
j_gene: TRBJ1-5
d_gene: .
v_gene: TRBV19

CDR3nt: TGTGCCAGCAGCTTAGAACAGGGGGCGGCGGCCGGGGAGCTGTTTTTT
CDR3aa: CASSLEQGAAAGELFF
abundance: .
j_gene: TRBJ2-2
d_gene: TRBD1
v_gene: TRBV7-2

CDR3nt: TGTGCCACCAGTGACCAAGGACTAGCGGGCCATCAAGAGACCCAGTACTTC
CDR3aa: CATSDQGLAGHQETQYF
abundance: few
j_gene: TRBJ2-5
d_gene: TRBD2
v_gene: TRBV24-1

CDR3nt: TGTGCCGGCAGCTTAGGGCGAGACATTCCCTCCTACGAGCAGTACTTC
CDR3aa: CAGSLGRDIPSYEQYF
abundance: .
j_gene: TRBJ2-7
d_gene: .
v_gene: TRBV7-2

CDR3nt: TGCAGTGCTAGCGGCGGGGAGGGCTATTCTGTCCAGCCCCAGCATTTT
CDR3aa: CSASGGEGYSVQPQHF
abundance: .
j_gene: TRBJ1-5
d_gene: .
v_gene: TRBV20-1

CDR3nt: TGCAGCGGGAAACAAGAGAACTATGGCTACACCTTC
CDR3aa: CSGKQENYGYTF
abundance: .
j_gene: TRBJ1-2
d_gene: .
v_gene: TRBV29-1

CDR3nt: TGCAGTACGAGGGGGTCTAGGGAGACCCAGTACTTC
CDR3aa: CSTRGSRETQYF
abundance: few
j_gene: TRBJ2-5
d_gene: .
v_gene: TRBV20-1

CDR3nt: TGTGCCAGCAGTTACTCACCGGTCCGGAACACTGAAGCTTTCTTT
CDR3aa: CASSYSPVRNTEAFF
abundance: few
j_gene: TRBJ1-1
d_gene: .
v_gene: TRBV6-5

CDR3nt: TGCAGTGCCGCCGGACAGATTGTGAGGGAGCAGTACTTC
CDR3aa: CSAAGQIVREQYF
abundance: .
j_gene: TRBJ2-7
d_gene: .
v_gene: TRBV20-1